The 29 T cell receptor beta chains below come from one sample, sequenced in a study of graft-versus-host responses after intestinal transplantation. No antigens are known for them. Some clones are missing from TCRdb's copy, which holds only in-frame ones; the method was immunoSEQ multiplex PCR. The sample records 35,000 to 50,000 clones, nearly 95% being singletons. The sample here was unstimulated CD8+ T cells sorted from spleen or lymph node cells, taken before transplant. Receptors were obtained from a human donor who was the organ donor for an intestinal transplant.

The V call is TRBV6-1, the J call TRBJ2-7; 11 bases are a match to TRBD1. This CDR3 contains 14 residues. V was pared by 8 bases and J by 3 bases, with 6 bases of the junction left unmatched. CDR1 is MNHNS, CDR2 SASEGT, per germline. The CDR3 region is CASSFGTGGYEQYF. The CDR3 DNA reads TGTGCCAGCTCCTTCGGGACAGGGGGCTACGAGCAGTACTTC.

The V gene is TRBV20-1, the J gene TRBJ2-1; D remains unclear. CDR3 length: 11 amino acids. Trimming shortened V by 3 bases and J by 10 bases, and 10 bases separated the two germline ends. The germline CDR1 and CDR2 sequences are DFQATT and SNEGSKA (reference sequence). CDR3 nucleotides: TGCAGTGCTAGCGATTTCGGGGAGCAGTTCTTC. Translation: CSASDFGEQFF.

This clone was counted only a few times. The rearrangement joins TRBV19 to TRBJ1-5, with no clear D. V was clipped by 3 bases and J by 2 bases, with 11 bases between them. This CDR3 spans 15 amino acids. Germline CDR1 LNHDA, CDR2 SQIVND (reference sequence). CDR3 in amino acids: CASSMMLRGNQPQHF. The CDR3 DNA is TGTGCCAGTAGTATGATGTTAAGGGGCAATCAGCCCCAGCATTTT.

This sequence joins TRBV4-2 and TRBJ2-5; D ambiguous. V was cut by 0 bases and J by 0 bases, with 14 bases left in between. CDR3 length equals 17 residues. In germline, CDR1 is LGHNA, CDR2 YNFKEQ. The CDR3 DNA reads TGTGCCAGCAGCCAAGATTTGGGGATAGCCGACCAAGAGACCCAGTACTTC. It yields the protein CASSQDLGIADQETQYF.

The chain couples TRBV5-1 to TRBJ2-5, with D uncertain. Germline CDR1 and CDR2: SGHRS and YFSETQ. V lost 0 bases, J lost 3 bases, and 0 bases lay in between. The length of the CDR3 is 11 residues. CDR3 sequence reads: CASSLEETQYF. The CDR3 nucleotides are TGCGCCAGCAGCTTGGAAGAGACCCAGTACTTC.

The V gene is TRBV27, the J gene TRBJ2-3; 9 nucleotides line up with TRBD2. With V trimmed by 0 bases and J by 3 bases, 10 bases remained unmatched. The CDR3 covers 18 residues. Germline CDR1 reads MNHEY; CDR2 reads SMNVEV (reference sequence). CDR3 coding DNA: TGTGCCAGCAGTTTATCAGCGGGGGGAGCGGGTAGGACAGATACGCAGTATTTT. It is translated as CASSLSAGGAGRTDTQYF.

The V and J genes are TRBV27 and TRBJ2-7; D may be TRBD1 or TRBD2 (5 bases each). The CDR3 runs 13 residues. V lost 2 bases and J lost 5, with 10 bases in between. Germline V gene data show CDR1 as MNHEY and CDR2 as SMNVEV (reference sequence). CDR3 coding DNA: TGTGCCAGCAGTTTAGTGGGGGAAAACGAGCAGTACTTC. It specifies CASSLVGENEQYF.

CDR3: CASSQDKAAGYEKLFF. CDR3 coding DNA: TGCGCCAGCAGCCAAGATAAGGCGGCAGGGTATGAAAAACTGTTTTTT. The chain has TRBV4-3 and TRBJ1-4; D is possibly TRBD1 (5 bases). Looked up from germline, CDR1 is LGHNA and CDR2 is YSLEER. V was trimmed by 0 bases and J by 6 bases, leaving 14 bases between them. This CDR3 contains 16 residues.

The chain couples TRBV5-1 to TRBJ2-1, with D maybe TRBD2 (6 bases). V was pared by 5 bases and J by 4 bases, with 10 bases between. The CDR3 contains 13 residues. Germline V gives CDR1 SGHRS, CDR2 YFSETQ. The CDR3 loop reads CASRPSGYNEQFF. CDR3 in DNA: TGCGCCAGCAGACCGAGCGGGTACAATGAGCAGTTCTTC.

The chain has TRBV5-1 and TRBJ2-7; 7 bases are shared with TRBD1. V gave up 0 bases and J gave up 2 bases; unmatched junction bases: 2. Germline V CDR1 and CDR2: SGHRS, YFSETQ. The CDR3 spans 14 residues. This chain's CDR3 is CASSLGQGAYEQYF. CDR3 nucleotide sequence: TGCGCCAGCAGCTTGGGACAGGGAGCCTACGAGCAGTACTTC.

The chain is built from TRBV7-9 and TRBJ2-3, with TRBD2 as a possible D gene (5 bases). The CDR3 contains 14 residues. Germline lookup yields CDR1 SEHNR and CDR2 FQNEAQ (reference sequence). Trimming shortened V by 3 bases and J by 2 bases, and 9 bases separated the two germline ends. The CDR3 protein is CASSFTSYTDTQYF. The CDR3 DNA is TGTGCCAGCAGCTTTACTAGTTACACAGATACGCAGTATTTT.

This chain uses TRBV5-4 with TRBJ1-1, with TRBD1 identical over 11 bases. Germline CDR1 reads SGHNT; CDR2 reads YYREEE (reference sequence). There are 17 residues in the CDR3. V lost 4 bases and J lost 1; bases outside the gene matches: 9. The CDR3 spells CASSPRTGGLPNTEAFF. The DNA for the CDR3 is TGTGCCAGCAGCCCCCGGACAGGGGGCTTACCGAACACTGAAGCTTTCTTT.

The chain combines TRBV30 with TRBJ2-3; 9 nucleotides match TRBD2. J was trimmed by 2 bases and V by 3 bases; bases with no gene match: 15. Germline V gene lookup returns CDR1 GTSNPN and CDR2 SVGIG (reference sequence). This CDR3 comprises 18 residues. The CDR3 protein is CAWRDLYTAGGSTDTQYF. The CDR3 DNA follows: TGTGCCTGGAGGGACCTTTATACAGCGGGGGGATCCACAGATACGCAGTATTTT.

This chain links TRBV6-6 with TRBJ2-5; D could derive from TRBD1 or TRBD2 (6 bases each). Near its end, the DNA agrees better with TRBJ2-7, so the J call may be wrong. The CDR3 totals 15 residues. Germline CDR1 is MNHNY and CDR2 is SVGAGI (reference sequence). In nucleotides, the CDR3 is TGTGCCAGCAGTACCGAAACGTGGGGGGCTGGCGAGCAGTACTTC. This gives the protein CASSTETWGAGEQYF.

The V gene is TRBV5-1, the J gene TRBJ2-1, with 10 bases fitting TRBD2. Germline loops: CDR1 SGHRS, CDR2 YFSETQ. With 2 bases clipped from V and 0 bases from J, the junction kept 2 bases outside the gene matches. The CDR3 extends over 16 amino acids. The chain's CDR3 is CASSFRLAGSYNEQFF. CDR3 in DNA: TGCGCCAGCAGCTTTCGACTAGCGGGCTCCTACAATGAGCAGTTCTTC.

This chain links TRBV7-2 with TRBJ2-7; no clear D. Trimming took off 5 bases at V and 3 bases at J, with 14 bases between the two ends. Per germline, CDR1 SGHTA and CDR2 FQGNSA. The CDR3 consists of 14 residues. CDR3 nucleotides: TGTGCCAGCAGCGTCAGACACGGTTTCTACGAGCAGTACTTC. This translates into CASSVRHGFYEQYF. The full variable domain, its missing parts supplied by reference TRBV7-2 and TRBJ2-7, is GAGVSQSPSNKVTEKGKDVELRCDPISGHTALYWYRQSLGQGLEFLIYFQGNSAPDKSGLPSDRFSAERTGGSVSTLTIQRTQQEDSAVYLCASSVRHGFYEQYFGPGTRLTVT.

The chain recombines TRBV6-5 with TRBJ1-6; a possible D gene is TRBD1 (5 bases). Trimming cost V 5 bases and J 5 bases, with 10 bases left between them. The CDR3 has 14 residues. Germline V gives CDR1 MNHEY, CDR2 SVGAGI. CDR3 amino acids: CASSPGRNNSPLHF. The CDR3 DNA is TGTGCCAGCAGTCCGGGACGGAATAATTCACCCCTCCACTTT.

The chain uses TRBV6-8 and TRBJ1-3; 8 nucleotides agree with TRBD1. The CDR3 loop spans 16 amino acids. In germline, CDR1 is MNHGY, CDR2 SAAAGT. The V and J ends lost 6 bases and 0 bases, in that order; junction bases with no gene match: 7. The CDR3 reads CASSAKGQASGNTIYF. The CDR3 nucleotides are TGTGCCAGCAGCGCTAAGGGACAGGCCTCTGGAAACACCATATATTTT.

The V gene is TRBV11-2, the J gene TRBJ1-5; TRBD1 matches 8 bases. The germline CDR1 and CDR2 sequences are SGHAT and FQNNGV. The CDR3 is made up of 17 amino acids. Trimming at V came to 5 bases and at J to 1 base, leaving 10 bases not matched to a gene. CDR3 nucleotide sequence: TGTGCCAGCAGCCTGGACAGGGTGAGAAGGAGCAATCAGCCCCAGCATTTT. This sequence encodes CASSLDRVRRSNQPQHF.

The gene calls are TRBV30 and TRBJ1-2; 9 nucleotides match TRBD1. The V gene end was trimmed by 5 bases and the J gene end by 4 bases; junction bases not matched to a gene: 5. Per the germline V gene, CDR1 is GTSNPN and CDR2 is SVGIG (reference sequence). CDR3 size: 13 residues. In DNA, the CDR3 is TGTGCCTGGTCAACAGGGGGCGGCTATGGCTACACCTTC. Its translation is CAWSTGGGYGYTF.

This chain joins TRBV27 and TRBJ2-3; weak D call: TRBD2 (6 bases). The CDR3 has 14 residues. Germline V gene sequence: CDR1 MNHEY, CDR2 SMNVEV (reference sequence). V lost 4 bases and J lost 1, with 9 bases in between. This chain's CDR3 is CASSWGLGTDTQYF. As DNA, the CDR3 is TGTGCCAGCAGTTGGGGACTGGGCACAGATACGCAGTATTTT.

CDR3 in DNA: TGTGCCAACCGCGGGTTTCAGACCCAGTACTTC. It translates to CANRGFQTQYF. V and J are TRBV9 and TRBJ2-5; the D gene is possibly TRBD2 (5 bases). This CDR3 has 11 amino acids. CDR1 is SGDLS and CDR2 is YYNGEE in the germline V gene. Between the trimmed V and J ends, which lost 9 bases and 6 bases, there was a span of 12 bases.

The rearrangement uses TRBV7-3 and TRBJ1-5; 9 positions match TRBD1. Trimming at V came to 2 bases and at J to 14 bases, leaving 7 bases not matched to a gene. This CDR3 is 13 amino acids long. The germline gives CDR1 SGHTA, CDR2 FQGTGA. Here the CDR3 DNA reads TGTGCCAGCAGCTTAGAATTGGGGACAGGGAAGCATTTT. Translation: CASSLELGTGKHF.

V and J are TRBV10-3 and TRBJ2-1; 8 bases agree with TRBD2. The length of the CDR3 is 15 residues. Germline CDR1 is ENHRY and CDR2 is SYGVKD. The V segment lost 8 bases and the J segment 6 bases; nucleotides outside the gene matches: 12. The CDR3 coding sequence is TGTGCCATCGAGAATTCAACTAGCGGAAGCAATGAGCAGTTCTTC. Protein product: CAIENSTSGSNEQFF.

The chain combines TRBV29-1 with TRBJ1-1; no firm D call. There are 14 residues in the CDR3. Germline V lookup: CDR1 SQVTM, CDR2 ANQGSEA. V shed 4 bases and J shed 2 bases, with 14 bases lying between them. DNA of the CDR3: TGCAGCGTTGGAGTAACAGCCACCAACACTGAAGCTTTCTTT. Translating gives CSVGVTATNTEAFF. The full variable domain, rest sourced from reference TRBV29-1 and TRBJ1-1, is SAVISQKPSRDICQRGTSLTIQCQVDSQVTMMFWYRQQPGQSLTLIATANQGSEATYESGFVIDKFPISRPNLTFSTLTVSNMSPEDSSIYLCSVGVTATNTEAFFGQGTRLTVV.

V and J are TRBV21-1 and TRBJ1-5. TRBV21-1 counts as a pseudogene. This CDR3 region has 15 residues. CDR3 residues: CASSKLTMGNQPQHF. Written as DNA, the CDR3 is TGTGCCAGCAGCAAACTTACCATGGGCAATCAGCCCCAGCATTTT.

This chain links TRBV6-5 with TRBJ1-5, with 8 bases lining up with TRBD1. Trimming cost V 6 bases and J 3 bases; bases outside gene matches: 4. Germline-derived CDR1 and CDR2 are MNHEY and SVGAGI. There are 14 residues in the CDR3. CDR3 amino acids: CASRRTGTNQPQHF. The CDR3 bases are TGTGCCAGCAGAAGGACAGGGACCAATCAGCCCCAGCATTTT.

V is TRBV14 and J is TRBJ1-2; the match to TRBD1 covers 10 bases. The CDR3 sequence is 13 residues long. Germline V gene sequence: CDR1 SGHDN, CDR2 FVKESK. The V segment lost 4 bases and the J segment 8 bases; nucleotides outside the gene matches: 4. The CDR3 protein is CASSPTGGVGYTF. CDR3 bases: TGTGCCAGCAGCCCGACAGGGGGCGTCGGCTACACCTTC. Using reference TRBV14 and TRBJ1-2 for the parts outside the CDR3, the full variable domain is EAGVTQFPSHSVIEKGQTVTLRCDPISGHDNLYWYRRVMGKEIKFLLHFVKESKQDESGMPNNRFLAERTGGTYSTLKVQPAELEDSGVYFCASSPTGGVGYTFGSGTRLTVV.

The chain couples TRBV2 to TRBJ1-3, with a tentative D call TRBD1 (6 bases). CDR3 length equals 16 residues. Germline V lookup: CDR1 SNHLY, CDR2 FYNNEI. V was trimmed by 5 bases and J by 2 bases, leaving 16 bases between them. The CDR3 loop reads CASSYGDIGPGNTIYF. CDR3 coding DNA: TGTGCCAGCAGTTATGGGGACATCGGACCTGGAAACACCATATATTTT.